This T cell receptor (beta chain) was obtained from a study of lymphopenia after photon versus proton radiotherapy. The table came from immunoSEQ multiplex PCR; TCRdb's copy has only in-frame clones and leaves some out. The sample shows 25,000 to 30,000 clones, 81% of them seen only once. Study-wide results and limits: Relative stability marked proton patients; photon patients lost diversity and naive cells. Survival link was tested only in deceased patients; proton benefit remains a possibility. Post-nadir diversity loss with photons came from oligoclonal expansion, particularly CD8+ Temra cells.

Remarks on this clone: Its target is unknown.

The CDR3 sequence is 16 residues long. The germline V and J ends were trimmed by 5 bases and 0 bases, with 14 bases remaining between them. Germline CDR1 and CDR2: SGHTA and FQGTGA. V is TRBV7-3 and J is TRBJ1-3; no clear D gene. The source of this sequence is a man aged 50 to 59 with gastric cancer. The sequencing here drew on peripheral blood, taken from a patient treated with photon-based radiotherapy. CDR3 in DNA: TGTGCCAGCAGCCTGCATAGGGCAGGCTCTGGAAACACCATATATTTT. Translation gives CASSLHRAGSGNTIYF.